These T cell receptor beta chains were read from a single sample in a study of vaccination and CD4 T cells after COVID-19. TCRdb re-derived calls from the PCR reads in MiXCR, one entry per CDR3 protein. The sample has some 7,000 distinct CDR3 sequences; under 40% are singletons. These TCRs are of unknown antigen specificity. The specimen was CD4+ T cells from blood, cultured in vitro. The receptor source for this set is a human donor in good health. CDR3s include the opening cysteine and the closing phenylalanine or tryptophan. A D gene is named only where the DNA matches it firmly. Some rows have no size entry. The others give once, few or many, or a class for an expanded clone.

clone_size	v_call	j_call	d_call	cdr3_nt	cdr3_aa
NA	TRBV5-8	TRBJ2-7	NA	TGTGCCAGCAGCTTGGGGCCCCAAGGGGGGCAGTACTTC	CASSLGPQGGQYF
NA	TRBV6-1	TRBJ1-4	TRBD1	TGTGCCAGCAGTGGACAGGGTGAGGATGAAAAACTGTTTTTT	CASSGQGEDEKLFF
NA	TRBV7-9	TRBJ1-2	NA	TGTGCCAGCAGCCCCCCGGGAGGGGGCTACACCTTC	CASSPPGGGYTF
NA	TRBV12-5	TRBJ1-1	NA	TGTGCTAGTGGGCGAAGGGAGGGTACTGAAGCTTTCTTT	CASGRREGTEAFF
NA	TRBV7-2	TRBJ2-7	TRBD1	TGTGCCAGCAGCTTTTTCGGGACAGGGTCCTACGAGCAGTACTTC	CASSFFGTGSYEQYF
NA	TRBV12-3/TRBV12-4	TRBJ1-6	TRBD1	TGTGCCAGCAGGAATGGACAGGTCGCTTCACCCCTCCACTTT	CASRNGQVASPLHF
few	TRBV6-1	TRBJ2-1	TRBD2	TGTGCCAGCAGTCGTAGCGGGGGGGTGGGTGAGCAGTTCTTC	CASSRSGGVGEQFF
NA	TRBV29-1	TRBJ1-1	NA	TGCAGCGTTTTGAGGGAAATGAACACTGAAGCTTTCTTT	CSVLREMNTEAFF
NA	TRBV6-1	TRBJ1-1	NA	TGTGCCAGCAGCTTCACAGGTAACACTGAAGCTTTCTTT	CASSFTGNTEAFF
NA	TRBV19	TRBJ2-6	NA	TGTGCCAGTAGACGGGCAGACAAGGTCTCTGGGGCCAACGTCCTGACTTTC	CASRRADKVSGANVLTF
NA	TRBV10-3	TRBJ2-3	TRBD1	TGTGCCATCAGTGAGGGGGGGACAGGGGTGACAGATACGCAGTATTTT	CAISEGGTGVTDTQYF
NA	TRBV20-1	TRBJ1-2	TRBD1	TGCAGTGCTAGAGATCCGCGGACAGGAGATGCTAACTATGGCTACACCTTC	CSARDPRTGDANYGYTF
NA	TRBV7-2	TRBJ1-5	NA	TGTGCCAGCAGCTTAGACGGGGGGAGGCATCAGCCCCAGCATTTT	CASSLDGGRHQPQHF
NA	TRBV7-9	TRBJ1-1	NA	TGTGCCAGCAGCTTAGGTTTAGGCAGAATGAACACTGAAGCTTTCTTT	CASSLGLGRMNTEAFF
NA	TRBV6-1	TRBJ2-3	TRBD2	TGTGCCAGCAGTGGAAAGCGGGGGGGCAGCACAGATACGCAGTATTTT	CASSGKRGGSTDTQYF
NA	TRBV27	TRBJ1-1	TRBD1	TGTGCCAGCAGTTTACATGACAGGGGGCCGCCTGCTTTCTTT	CASSLHDRGPPAFF
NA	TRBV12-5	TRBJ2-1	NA	TGTGCTAGTGGTTTGTTAACAGGGCGCGCTGAGCAGTTCTTC	CASGLLTGRAEQFF
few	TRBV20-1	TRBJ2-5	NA	TGCAGTGCTAGGGGAATACTAGTCAAACAAGAGACCCAGTACTTC	CSARGILVKQETQYF
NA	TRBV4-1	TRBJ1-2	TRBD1	TGCGCCAGCAGCCCGGGGGACAGGGGCTTAGCTAACTATGGCTACACCTTC	CASSPGDRGLANYGYTF
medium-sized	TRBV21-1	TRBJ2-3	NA	TGTGCCAGCAGCGAAATGGTAACTTCCACAGATACGCAGTATTTT	CASSEMVTSTDTQYF
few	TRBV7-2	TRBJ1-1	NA	TGTGCCAGCAGCTTAGCACTCGGGTCGACTGAAGCTTTCTTT	CASSLALGSTEAFF
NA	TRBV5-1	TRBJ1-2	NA	TGCGCCAGCAGCTTGTCAGGTATAGGCTACACCTTC	CASSLSGIGYTF
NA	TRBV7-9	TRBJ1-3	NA	TGTGCCAGCAGCCCATTTACAGTTATCTCTGGAAACACCATATATTTT	CASSPFTVISGNTIYF
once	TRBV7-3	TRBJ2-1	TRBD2	TGTGCCAGCAGCTTACTGTTACTAGCGGGGGCCAGCTCCTACAATGAGCAGTTCTTC	CASSLLLLAGASSYNEQFF
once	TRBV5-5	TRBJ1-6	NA	TGTGCCAGCAGCTTGCCCGGGGCAGGAAATTCACCCCTCCACTTT	CASSLPGAGNSPLHF
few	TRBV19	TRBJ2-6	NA	TGTGCCAGTAGCAGGACAGTGGGATCTGGGGCCAACGTCCTGACTTTC	CASSRTVGSGANVLTF
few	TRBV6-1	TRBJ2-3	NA	TGTGCCAGCACTCGACCAGTCATGGATACGCAGTATTTT	CASTRPVMDTQYF
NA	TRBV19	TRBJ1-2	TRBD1	TGTGCCAGTAGTCCGACTTGGGGACAGATCTATGGCTACACCTTC	CASSPTWGQIYGYTF
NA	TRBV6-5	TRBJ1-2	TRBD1	TGTGCCAGCAGTTGGGACAGGGGCTACTATGGCTACACCTTC	CASSWDRGYYGYTF
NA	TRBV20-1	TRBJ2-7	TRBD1	TGCAGTGCTGGACGAAATCCGGGACAGGGGGCGAACGAGCAGTACTTC	CSAGRNPGQGANEQYF
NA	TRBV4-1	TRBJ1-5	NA	TGCGCCAGCAGCGCTGGACCCCTGAATCAGCCCCAGCATTTT	CASSAGPLNQPQHF
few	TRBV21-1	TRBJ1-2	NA	TGTGCCAGCAGCAAAGAGGGAGAAGGAGGAAACCTCAACTATGGCTACACCTTC	CASSKEGEGGNLNYGYTF
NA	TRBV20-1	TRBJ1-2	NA	TGCAGTGCTGGAAGAGGCTACACCTTC	CSAGRGYTF
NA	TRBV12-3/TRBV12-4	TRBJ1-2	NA	TGTGCCAGCAAACAGTTGACCTATGGCTACACCTTC	CASKQLTYGYTF
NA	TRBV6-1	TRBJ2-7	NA	TGTGCCAGCAGTGATATCAGCCTGATGGATTACGAGCAGTACTTC	CASSDISLMDYEQYF
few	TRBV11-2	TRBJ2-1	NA	TGTGCCAGCAGCGCGTACGGGTACAATGAGCAGTTCTTC	CASSAYGYNEQFF
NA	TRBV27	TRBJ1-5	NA	TGTGCCAGCAGGGGGACGGGGGCGCCTAGCAATCAGCCCCAGCATTTT	CASRGTGAPSNQPQHF
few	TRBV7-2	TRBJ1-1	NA	TGTGCCAGCAGCTCACCAGGGGTGTCCACTGAAGCTTTCTTT	CASSSPGVSTEAFF
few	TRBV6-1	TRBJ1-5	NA	TGTGCCAGCAGTGAGGGGCAGGGAGTGAATCAGCCCCAGCATTTT	CASSEGQGVNQPQHF
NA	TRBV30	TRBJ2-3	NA	TGTGCCTGGAGTGGTGGGTTCACACGTCGCGGCGGAGATACGCAGTATTTT	CAWSGGFTRRGGDTQYF
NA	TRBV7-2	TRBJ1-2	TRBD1	TGTGCCAGCAGCACCGGGACAGGGGGCCACTATGGCTACACCTTC	CASSTGTGGHYGYTF
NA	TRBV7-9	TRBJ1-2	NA	TGTGCCAGCAGCTTAGGAGAGGGCACCTATGGCTACACCTTC	CASSLGEGTYGYTF
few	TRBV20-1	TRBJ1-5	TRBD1	TGCAGTGTTCAGGGGGACCGACAGCCCCAGCATTTT	CSVQGDRQPQHF
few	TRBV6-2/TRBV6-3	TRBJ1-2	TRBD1	TGTGCCAGCAGCCCCGACGGGACAGGGTATGGCTACACCTTC	CASSPDGTGYGYTF
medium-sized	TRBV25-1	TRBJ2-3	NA	TGTGCCAGCAGTGAATTAGGCGGGACCACAGATACGCAGTATTTT	CASSELGGTTDTQYF
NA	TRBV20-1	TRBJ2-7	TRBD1	TGCAGTGCTAGAGATACAGGGGCCTACGAGCAGTACTTC	CSARDTGAYEQYF
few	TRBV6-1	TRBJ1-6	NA	TGTGCCAGCAGAACAAACACAGGGAATTCACCCCTCCACTTT	CASRTNTGNSPLHF
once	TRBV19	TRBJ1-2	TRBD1	TGTGCCAGTAGTCCAGGGGGGGCTAACTATGGCTACACCTTC	CASSPGGANYGYTF
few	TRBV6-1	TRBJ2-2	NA	TGTGCCAGCCTCCGGTTCGGGGGGGAGCTGTTTTTT	CASLRFGGELFF
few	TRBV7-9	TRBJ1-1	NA	TGTGCCAGCAACTACCCCCCGTCGACTGAAGCTTTCTTT	CASNYPPSTEAFF
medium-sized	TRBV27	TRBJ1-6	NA	TGTGCCAGCAGTTTAAAACAGGGTACTTCACCCCTCCACTTT	CASSLKQGTSPLHF
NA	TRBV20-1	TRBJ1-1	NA	TGCAGTGCTAGAGATCCCCTCAGCAGGAGTGGCACTGAAGCTTTCTTT	CSARDPLSRSGTEAFF
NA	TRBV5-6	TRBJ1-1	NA	TGTGCCAGCAGCTTGATACCGGGGGACACTGAAGCTTTCTTT	CASSLIPGDTEAFF
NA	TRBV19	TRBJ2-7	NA	TGTGCCAGTAGTATGTACAGCACCAACTACGAGCAGTACTTC	CASSMYSTNYEQYF
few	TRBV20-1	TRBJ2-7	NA	TGCAGTGCTAGGCGGAGCTCCTACGAGCAGTACTTC	CSARRSSYEQYF
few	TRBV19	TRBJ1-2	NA	TGTGCCAGTACCTCCTACCGACAGGAAAAGGATGGCTACACCTTC	CASTSYRQEKDGYTF
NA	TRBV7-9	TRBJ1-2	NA	TGTGCCAGCAGCTTAGACGGCTACACCTTC	CASSLDGYTF
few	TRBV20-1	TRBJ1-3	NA	TGCAGTGCTCATACGAGCTCTGGAAACACCATATATTTT	CSAHTSSGNTIYF
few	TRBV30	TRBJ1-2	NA	TGTGCCTGGAGTGTACGAGGGGGGCGGATCTATGGCTACACCTTC	CAWSVRGGRIYGYTF
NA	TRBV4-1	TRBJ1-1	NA	TGCGCCAGCAGCCAAGATGGGGGGGGGATCACTGAAGCTTTCTTT	CASSQDGGGITEAFF